This TCR beta chain was recorded in a study of CD8+ T cells in alopecia areata. Stated treatment: oral pan-JAK inhibitor, 5-10 mg twice daily. Trimming took off 4 bases at V and 1 base at J, with 7 bases between the two ends. This CDR3 comprises 13 residues. Germline CDR1 and CDR2: GTSNPN and SVGIG (reference sequence). Sequencing used cDNA as its template, made by extracting RNA and reverse transcribing it. Profiled with immunoSEQ multiplex PCR; TCRdb holds only in-frame clones, not every one. Counted here are about 200,000 clones, roughly 60% occurring once; the ten biggest clones make up approximately 5.1%.

This sample comprised CD4+ T cells sorted from blood, obtained at week 24, from a patient treated with tofacitinib. The TCR was taken from a human donor with alopecia areata. This rearrangement joins TRBV30 to TRBJ2-2; possibly TRBD1 for D (5 bases). This chain's CDR3 is CAWTTGNTGELFF. CDR3 nucleotide sequence: TGTGCCTGGACCACAGGGAACACCGGGGAGCTGTTTTTT.